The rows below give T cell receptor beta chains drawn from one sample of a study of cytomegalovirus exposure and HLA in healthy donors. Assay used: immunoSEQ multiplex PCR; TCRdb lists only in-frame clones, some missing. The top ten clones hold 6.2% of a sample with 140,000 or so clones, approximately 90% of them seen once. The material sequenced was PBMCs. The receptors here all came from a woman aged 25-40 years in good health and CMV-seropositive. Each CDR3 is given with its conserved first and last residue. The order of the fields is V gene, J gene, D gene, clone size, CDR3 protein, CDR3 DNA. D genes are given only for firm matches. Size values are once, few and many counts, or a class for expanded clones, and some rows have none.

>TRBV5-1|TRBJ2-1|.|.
CASSWSINEQFF
TGCGCCAGCAGCTGGTCTATCAATGAGCAGTTCTTC
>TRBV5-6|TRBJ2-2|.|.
CASSSSPGTSNTGELFF
TGTGCCAGCAGCTCCTCCCCCGGGACATCGAACACCGGGGAGCTGTTTTTT
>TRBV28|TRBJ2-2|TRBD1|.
CASRTGTANTGELFF
TGTGCCAGCCGGACCGGGACAGCGAACACCGGGGAGCTGTTTTTT
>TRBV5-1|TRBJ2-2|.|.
CASSLASLLGETGELFF
TGCGCCAGCAGCTTGGCCAGTCTCTTGGGAGAGACCGGGGAGCTGTTTTTT
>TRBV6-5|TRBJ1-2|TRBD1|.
CASSYGTGITYTF
TGTGCCAGCAGTTACGGGACAGGGATAACCTACACCTTC
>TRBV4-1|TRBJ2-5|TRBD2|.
CASSKREGRGETQYF
TGCGCCAGCTCCAAGCGGGAGGGCCGAGGGGAGACCCAGTACTTC
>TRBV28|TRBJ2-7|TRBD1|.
CASSRTGGYEQYF
TGTGCCAGCAGTAGGACAGGGGGTTACGAGCAGTACTTC
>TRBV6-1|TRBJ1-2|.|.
CASSEGAGEIYGYTF
TGTGCCAGCAGTGAAGGAGCAGGCGAGATCTATGGCTACACCTTC
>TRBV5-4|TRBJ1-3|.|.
CASSWQTAGNTIYF
TGTGCCAGCAGCTGGCAGACTGCTGGAAACACCATATATTTT
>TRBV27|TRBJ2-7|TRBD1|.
CASSLGAGGEQYF
TGTGCCAGCAGTCTCGGGGCAGGGGGCGAGCAGTACTTC
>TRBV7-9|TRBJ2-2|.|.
CASSAGTGVNTGELFF
TGTGCCAGCAGCGCCGGGACGGGGGTGAACACCGGGGAGCTGTTTTTT
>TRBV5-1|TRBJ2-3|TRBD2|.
CASSLGTSGPTSTDTQYF
TGCGCCAGCAGCTTGGGAACTAGCGGGCCTACTAGCACAGATACGCAGTATTTT
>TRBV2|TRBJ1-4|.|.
CASRSGAGDEKLFF
TGTGCCAGCAGGTCAGGGGCAGGGGATGAAAAACTGTTTTTT
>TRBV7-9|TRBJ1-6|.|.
CASSLEWGSRYNSPLHF
TGTGCCAGCAGCTTAGAATGGGGCAGCCGGTATAATTCACCCCTCCACTTT
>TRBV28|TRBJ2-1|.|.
CASRPLGTGWNEQFF
TGTGCCAGCAGGCCCCTGGGCACAGGGTGGAATGAGCAGTTCTTC
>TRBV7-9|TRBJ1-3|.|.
CASSPSGSGNTIYF
TGTGCCAGCAGCCCCAGCGGGTCTGGAAACACCATATATTTT
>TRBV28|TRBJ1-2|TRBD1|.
CASSPGTGRPLRYGYTF
TGTGCCAGCAGTCCGGGGACAGGGAGGCCCCTACGCTATGGCTACACCTTC
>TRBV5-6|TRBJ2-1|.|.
CASSLGTSPPPFF
TGTGCCAGCAGCTTGGGGACTTCTCCGCCCCCGTTCTTC
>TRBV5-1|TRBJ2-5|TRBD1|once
CASSLSVTGGEETQYF
TGCGCCAGCAGCTTGTCGGTGACAGGGGGCGAAGAGACCCAGTACTTC
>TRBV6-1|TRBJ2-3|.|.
CASSEVGVGDTQYF
TGTGCCAGCAGTGAAGTGGGCGTGGGAGATACGCAGTATTTT
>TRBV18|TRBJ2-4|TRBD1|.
CASSPQWDRGLGKNIQYF
TGTGCCAGCTCACCACAATGGGACAGGGGGCTAGGCAAAAACATTCAGTACTTC
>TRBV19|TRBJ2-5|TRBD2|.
CASSTPPTSGRAPQTQYF
TGTGCCAGTAGTACGCCTCCGACTAGCGGGAGGGCCCCACAGACCCAGTACTTC
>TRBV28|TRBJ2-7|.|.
CASSSPPFAYEQYF
TGTGCCAGCAGTTCCCCCCCTTTCGCCTACGAGCAGTACTTC
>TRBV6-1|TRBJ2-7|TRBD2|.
CASSGWTSGRFQSSYEQYF
TGTGCCAGCAGTGGATGGACTAGCGGGAGATTCCAAAGCTCCTACGAGCAGTACTTC
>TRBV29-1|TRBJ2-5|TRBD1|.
CSGASGTGEETQYF
TGCAGCGGAGCCTCCGGGACAGGGGAAGAGACCCAGTACTTC
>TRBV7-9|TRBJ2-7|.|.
CASSGSSSSYEQYF
TGTGCCAGCAGCGGATCTAGCTCCTCCTACGAGCAGTACTTC
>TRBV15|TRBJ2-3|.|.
CATGVRITDTQYF
TGTGCCACCGGAGTCCGGATTACAGATACGCAGTATTTT
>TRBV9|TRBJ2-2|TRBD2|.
CASSVQPPGTSGGTGELFF
TGTGCCAGCAGCGTCCAACCACCCGGGACTAGCGGTGGCACCGGGGAGCTGTTTTTT
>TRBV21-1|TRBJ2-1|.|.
CASSKANNRTLSYNEQFF
TGTGCCAGCAGCAAAGCTAATAACAGGACACTCTCCTACAATGAGCAGTTCTTC
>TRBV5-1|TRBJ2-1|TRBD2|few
CASSLVTSGYNEQFF
TGCGCCAGCAGCTTGGTAACTAGCGGGTACAATGAGCAGTTCTTC
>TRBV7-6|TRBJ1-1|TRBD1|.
CASYGQGSLNTEAFF
TGTGCCAGCTATGGACAGGGTAGTTTGAACACTGAAGCTTTCTTT
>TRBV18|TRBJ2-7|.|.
CASSRRPGVRGTYEQYF
TGTGCCAGCTCCCGACGACCTGGGGTGAGAGGGACCTACGAGCAGTACTTC
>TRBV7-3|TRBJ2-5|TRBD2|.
CASSEGLAGGYETQYF
TGTGCCAGCAGCGAGGGACTAGCGGGAGGGTATGAGACCCAGTACTTC
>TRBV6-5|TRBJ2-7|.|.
CASSTGLDEQYF
TGTGCCAGCAGTACGGGACTGGACGAGCAGTACTTC
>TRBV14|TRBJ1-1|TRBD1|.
CASSQQRDSEAFF
TGTGCCAGCAGCCAGCAACGGGACAGTGAAGCTTTCTTT
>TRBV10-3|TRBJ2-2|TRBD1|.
CATKQGVPGSAGELFF
TGTGCCACCAAACAGGGGGTGCCCGGTAGCGCCGGGGAGCTGTTTTTT
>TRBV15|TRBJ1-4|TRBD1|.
CATSGLSGTGNEKLFF
TGTGCCACCAGCGGTCTTTCCGGGACAGGGAATGAAAAACTGTTTTTT
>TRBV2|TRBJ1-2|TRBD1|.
CASSDLTSGGGHGYTF
TGTGCCAGCAGCGACCTGACCTCAGGGGGCGGACATGGCTACACCTTC
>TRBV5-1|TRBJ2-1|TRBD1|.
CASSLGQGAYNEQFF
TGCGCCAGCAGCTTGGGACAGGGGGCATACAATGAGCAGTTCTTC
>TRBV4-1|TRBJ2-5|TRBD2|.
CASSQVSGEGLETQYF
TGCGCCAGCAGCCAAGTTTCGGGGGAGGGCCTCGAGACCCAGTACTTC
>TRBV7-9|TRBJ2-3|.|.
CASSLVQGSDTQYF
TGTGCCAGCAGCTTAGTCCAGGGGTCAGATACGCAGTATTTT
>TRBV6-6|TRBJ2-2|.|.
CASSSPLGSAGELFF
TGTGCCAGCAGCTCTCCACTGGGCTCGGCCGGGGAGCTGTTTTTT